These T cell receptor beta chains were read from a single sample in a study of blood T cell repertoires in COVID-19. Sequenced by immunoSEQ multiplex PCR; TCRdb stores in-frame clones only, minus some. Of about 220,000 clones in the sample, 75% to 90% were seen once. Input material: peripheral blood. The receptors were sampled from a woman in her 70s with COVID-19, enrolled during active disease. Both conserved end residues are part of each CDR3. The D gene is left open where the match is weak. Some rows mark clone size as missing; the rest say once, few, many or name a class of expanded clone.

size	V	D	J	length	DNA	CDR3
.	TRBV12-3/TRBV12-4	TRBD1	TRBJ2-1	13	TGTGCCAGCAGGGGACAGGCTTACAATGAGCAGTTCTTC	CASRGQAYNEQFF
.	TRBV19	TRBD1	TRBJ1-2	14	TGTGCCAGTAGTATAAATACAGGGGACTATGGCTACACCTTC	CASSINTGDYGYTF
.	TRBV5-4	TRBD2	TRBJ2-5	15	TGTGCCAGCAGCCTACTAGCGGGAGGGCCGAAGACCCAGTACTTC	CASSLLAGGPKTQYF
.	TRBV5-4	.	TRBJ2-6	15	TGTGCCAGCAGCGGCGGGTTTCTTGGGGCCAACGTCCTGACTTTC	CASSGGFLGANVLTF
.	TRBV6-2/TRBV6-3	TRBD1	TRBJ1-1	17	TGTGCCAGCAGTTACTCGCAGGGGGCCCGAATGAACACTGAAGCTTTCTTT	CASSYSQGARMNTEAFF
.	TRBV7-2	.	TRBJ1-6	14	TGTGCCAGCAGCCAGGCGAGTTATAATTCACCCCTCCACTTT	CASSQASYNSPLHF
.	TRBV28	.	TRBJ1-6	14	TGTGCCAGCAGTCGAGCGGGTGACGGCTCACCCCTCCACTTT	CASSRAGDGSPLHF
.	TRBV7-6	.	TRBJ2-3	14	TGTGCCAGCAGCTTATCTCCCGGGGCAGATACGCAGTATTTT	CASSLSPGADTQYF
.	TRBV28	TRBD1	TRBJ1-5	16	TGTGCCAGCAGTTTGGGGGACAGGTTGGAATATCAGCCCCAGCATTTT	CASSLGDRLEYQPQHF
.	TRBV28	.	TRBJ1-2	14	TGTGCCAGCAGTTTATTAGACGGAACGGGGGGCTACACCTTC	CASSLLDGTGGYTF
.	TRBV7-3	.	TRBJ2-1	12	TGTGCCAGCAGCTTAATAGTTGGTGAGCAGTTCTTC	CASSLIVGEQFF
.	TRBV6-5	.	TRBJ2-2	14	TGTGCCAGCAGCCTTAGCGGGAACACCGGGGAGCTGTTTTTT	CASSLSGNTGELFF
.	TRBV27	TRBD1	TRBJ2-7	15	TGTGCCAGCAGTTTAGGGTTCGGGACAGGGGGAGTGCAGTACTTC	CASSLGFGTGGVQYF
few	TRBV9	.	TRBJ1-2	14	TGTGCCAGCAGCGTAGGGAGGGGAAATCGCGGCTACACCTTC	CASSVGRGNRGYTF
.	TRBV7-2	TRBD1	TRBJ2-7	15	TGTGCCAGCAGCTTGGGACAGGGGGCAACCTACGAGCAGTACTTC	CASSLGQGATYEQYF
.	TRBV14	TRBD1	TRBJ2-5	16	TGTGCCAGCAGCCTAGCTGGGACAGGGTTTCGAGAGACCCAGTACTTC	CASSLAGTGFRETQYF
.	TRBV7-9	.	TRBJ1-6	14	TGTGCCAGCAGCTTCACAGGTTCTAATTCACCCCTCCACTTT	CASSFTGSNSPLHF
.	TRBV5-4	.	TRBJ2-7	15	TGTGCCAGCAGCCGGTCGGGTGGGACTTCCTACGAGCAGTACTTC	CASSRSGGTSYEQYF
.	TRBV6-2/TRBV6-3	TRBD2	TRBJ2-2	17	TGTGCCAGCAGTTACCCACCCACTGGCGGGAGGTCGGGGTGGCTGTTTTTT	CASSYPPTGGRSGWLFF
.	TRBV7-2	.	TRBJ1-1	16	TGTGCCAGCAGCTTAGGTGGGCGCTCGGTGGTCACTGAAGCTTTCTTT	CASSLGGRSVVTEAFF
.	TRBV18	.	TRBJ1-1	13	TGTGCCAGCTCACCGGACATGAACACTGAAGCTTTCTTT	CASSPDMNTEAFF
.	TRBV6-2/TRBV6-3	.	TRBJ2-7	13	TGTGCCAGCAGTTACTCGGGGGGGCCCGAGCAGTACTTC	CASSYSGGPEQYF
.	TRBV7-2	TRBD2	TRBJ2-1	17	TGTGCCAGCAGCTTAGAAGTTGGGGCGGGAGGTTACAATGAGCAGTTCTTC	CASSLEVGAGGYNEQFF
.	TRBV28	.	TRBJ2-7	15	TGTGCCAGCAGTTCCGCGAGCGGACTCTCTGACGAGCAGTACTTC	CASSSASGLSDEQYF
.	TRBV27	.	TRBJ2-3	15	TGTGCCAGCAGTTCCGGGTCCAGATGGACAGATACGCAGTATTTT	CASSSGSRWTDTQYF
.	TRBV7-9	.	TRBJ2-1	13	TGTGCCAGCAGCCCTGGGGGGTTTAATGAGCAGTTCTTC	CASSPGGFNEQFF
.	TRBV7-9	TRBD1	TRBJ1-2	14	TGTGCCAGCACCAAATATCGGACAGGGGAAGGCTACACCTTC	CASTKYRTGEGYTF
.	TRBV28	TRBD1	TRBJ1-1	13	TGTGCCAGCAGTCCCCCCCGGGACAGATTAGCTTTCTTT	CASSPPRDRLAFF
.	TRBV19	.	TRBJ2-1	15	TGTGCCAGTAGTATAATGGCGGGACCCTACAATGAGCAGTTCTTC	CASSIMAGPYNEQFF
.	TRBV19	TRBD1	TRBJ1-2	13	TGTGCCAGTAGTATTCAGGGGGTCTATGGCTACACCTTC	CASSIQGVYGYTF
.	TRBV18	.	TRBJ1-5	15	TGTGCCAGCTCACCGCTGACAGGACGGAATCAGCCCCAGCATTTT	CASSPLTGRNQPQHF
once	TRBV2	TRBD2	TRBJ2-2	15	TGTGCCAGTGCAGGACTAGCGGGCCGGGGCGGGGAGCTGTTTTTT	CASAGLAGRGGELFF
.	TRBV11-3	.	TRBJ2-1	15	TGTGCCAGCAGCTTAGGGGCGGGTTCCTACAATGAGCAGTTCTTC	CASSLGAGSYNEQFF
.	TRBV6-2/TRBV6-3	TRBD2	TRBJ2-3	17	TGTGCCAGCAGTTACTCGGCTAGCGGGATGGTCGGCGATACGCAGTATTTT	CASSYSASGMVGDTQYF
.	TRBV12-3/TRBV12-4	.	TRBJ1-2	12	TGTGCCAGCAGTTTGGCGGTAAGGGGCTACACCTTC	CASSLAVRGYTF
few	TRBV5-1	.	TRBJ1-5	14	TGCGCCAGCAGCCCGTCAGGGCCTAATCAGCCCCAGCATTTT	CASSPSGPNQPQHF
.	TRBV29-1	TRBD1	TRBJ1-1	13	TGCAGCGTTGCCGGGGACAGGGGGGCTGAAGCTTTCTTT	CSVAGDRGAEAFF
.	TRBV29-1	TRBD1	TRBJ2-5	13	TGCAGCGCCATGCCAGGGGGTGGAAAGACCCAGTACTTC	CSAMPGGGKTQYF
.	TRBV29-1	.	TRBJ2-7	14	TGCAGCGTGGGGGCCGTGACAGGGACTTACGAGCAGTACTTC	CSVGAVTGTYEQYF
.	TRBV7-2	TRBD1	TRBJ2-1	12	TGTGCCAGCAGCACGACAGGGGGAGGGCAGTTCTTC	CASSTTGGGQFF
.	TRBV7-3	TRBD2	TRBJ2-5	17	TGTGCCAGCAGCCCCGGGACTAGCGGTTCCCGGCGAGAGACCCAGTACTTC	CASSPGTSGSRRETQYF
.	TRBV19	TRBD1	TRBJ2-7	15	TGTGCCAGTAGGGAGACCGGACAGGGGGTTCACGAGCAGTACTTC	CASRETGQGVHEQYF
.	TRBV18	.	TRBJ1-4	13	TGTGCCAGCTCAGGACTAATGGAGGAAAAACTGTTTTTT	CASSGLMEEKLFF
few	TRBV9	.	TRBJ2-6	17	TGTGCCAGCAGCGTAGCCCTGATCAGCTCTGGGGCCAACGTCCTGACTTTC	CASSVALISSGANVLTF
.	TRBV7-8	TRBD1	TRBJ1-1	15	TGTGCCAGCAGCCCCATCACTGGGACAGCCACTGAAGCTTTCTTT	CASSPITGTATEAFF
.	TRBV14	.	TRBJ2-5	14	TGTGCCAGCAGCCCTGGGGCACCGAGGGAGACCCAGTACTTC	CASSPGAPRETQYF
.	TRBV27	TRBD1	TRBJ2-7	15	TGTGCCAGCAGTTTATACGGCCGGGACAGGGGCGAGCAGTACTTC	CASSLYGRDRGEQYF
.	TRBV4-3	.	TRBJ2-5	14	TGCGCCAGCAGCCCGGGAGCTCCACAAGAGACCCAGTACTTC	CASSPGAPQETQYF
.	TRBV6-4	.	TRBJ2-2	13	TGTGCCAGCAGTGCGGGAAACACCGGGGAGCTGTTTTTT	CASSAGNTGELFF
.	TRBV7-3	.	TRBJ2-2	15	TGTGCCAGCAGCTTAGGGCCAGGTCGGGGCGGGGAGCTGTTTTTT	CASSLGPGRGGELFF
.	TRBV18	.	TRBJ1-1	14	TGTGCCAGCTCACCAGTCGAGGTGAACACTGAAGCTTTCTTT	CASSPVEVNTEAFF
.	TRBV29-1	.	TRBJ1-1	14	TGCAGCGTTGTTAATACAGGGAGGAACACTGAAGCTTTCTTT	CSVVNTGRNTEAFF
.	TRBV4-3	.	TRBJ1-4	16	TGCGCCAGCAGCCAAGCGTTCGGCAGGGTAAATGAAAAACTGTTTTTT	CASSQAFGRVNEKLFF
.	TRBV2	.	TRBJ2-7	14	TGTGCCAGCAGTGGGGGTCAGGGAAGCTACGAGCAGTACTTC	CASSGGQGSYEQYF
.	TRBV28	.	TRBJ1-5	12	TGTGCCACCGGACAGCGCAATCAGCCCCAGCATTTT	CATGQRNQPQHF
.	TRBV28	TRBD1	TRBJ1-2	15	TGTGCCAGCAGTTCACAGGGGTCGCCCTTCTATGGCTACACCTTC	CASSSQGSPFYGYTF
.	TRBV6-1	.	TRBJ1-3	16	TGTGCCAGCAGTGCGAAACAGGTTTTAACTGGAAACACCATATATTTT	CASSAKQVLTGNTIYF
few	TRBV10-1	.	TRBJ1-4	16	TGCGCCAGCAGGATTAATGAGAGGGTGAAAAGCGGGTCACTGTTTTTT	CASRINERVKSGSLFF
.	TRBV28	.	TRBJ1-5	14	TGTGCCAGCAGCCAAGGGGGTCTGAGTCAGCCCCAGCATTTT	CASSQGGLSQPQHF